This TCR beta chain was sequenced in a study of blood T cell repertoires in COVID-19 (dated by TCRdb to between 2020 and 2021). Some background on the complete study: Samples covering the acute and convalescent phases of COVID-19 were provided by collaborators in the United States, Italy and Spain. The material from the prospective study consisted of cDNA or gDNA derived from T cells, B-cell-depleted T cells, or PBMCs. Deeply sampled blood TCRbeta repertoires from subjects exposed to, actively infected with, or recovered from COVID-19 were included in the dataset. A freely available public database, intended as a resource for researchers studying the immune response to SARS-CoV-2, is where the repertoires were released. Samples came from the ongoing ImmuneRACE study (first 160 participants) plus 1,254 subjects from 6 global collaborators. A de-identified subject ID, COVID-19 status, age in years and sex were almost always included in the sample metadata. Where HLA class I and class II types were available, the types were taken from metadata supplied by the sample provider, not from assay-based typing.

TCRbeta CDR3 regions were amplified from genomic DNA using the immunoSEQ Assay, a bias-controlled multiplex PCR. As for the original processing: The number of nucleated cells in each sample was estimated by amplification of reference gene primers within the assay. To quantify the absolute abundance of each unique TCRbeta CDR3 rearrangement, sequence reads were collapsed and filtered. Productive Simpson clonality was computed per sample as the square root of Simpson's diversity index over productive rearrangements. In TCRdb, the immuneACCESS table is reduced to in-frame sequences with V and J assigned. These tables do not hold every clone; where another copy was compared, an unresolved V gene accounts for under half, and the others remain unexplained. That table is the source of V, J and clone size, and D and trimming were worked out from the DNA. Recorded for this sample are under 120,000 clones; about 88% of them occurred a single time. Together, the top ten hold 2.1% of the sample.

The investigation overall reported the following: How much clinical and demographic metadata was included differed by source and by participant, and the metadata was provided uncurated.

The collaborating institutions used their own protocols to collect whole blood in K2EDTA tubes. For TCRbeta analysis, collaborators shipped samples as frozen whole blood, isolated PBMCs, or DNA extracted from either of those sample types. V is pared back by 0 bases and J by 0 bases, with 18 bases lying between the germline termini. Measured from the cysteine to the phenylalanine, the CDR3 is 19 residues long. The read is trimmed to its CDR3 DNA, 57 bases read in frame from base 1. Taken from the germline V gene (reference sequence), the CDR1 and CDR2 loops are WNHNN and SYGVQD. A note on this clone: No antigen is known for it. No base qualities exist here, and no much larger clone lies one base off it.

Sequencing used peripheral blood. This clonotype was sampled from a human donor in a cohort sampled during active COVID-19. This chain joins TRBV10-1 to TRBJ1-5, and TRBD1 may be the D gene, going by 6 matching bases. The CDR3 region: CASSESQDRGTDSNQPQHF. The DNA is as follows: TGCGCCAGCAGTGAGTCCCAGGACAGAGGTACCGATAGCAATCAGCCCCAGCATTTT.